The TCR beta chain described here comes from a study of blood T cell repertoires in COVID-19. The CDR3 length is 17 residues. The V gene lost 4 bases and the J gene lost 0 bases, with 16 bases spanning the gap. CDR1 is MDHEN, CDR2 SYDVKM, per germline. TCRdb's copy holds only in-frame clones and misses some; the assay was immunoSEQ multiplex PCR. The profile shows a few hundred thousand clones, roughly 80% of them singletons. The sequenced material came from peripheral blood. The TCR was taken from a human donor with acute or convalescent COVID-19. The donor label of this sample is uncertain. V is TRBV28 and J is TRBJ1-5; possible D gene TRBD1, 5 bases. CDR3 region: CASSSFGLTVSNQPQHF. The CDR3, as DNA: TGTGCCAGCAGTTCATTTGGGTTGACAGTTAGCAATCAGCCCCAGCATTTT.